The subject of this entry is one T cell receptor (beta chain). The data belong to a study of blood T cell repertoires in COVID-19. At the level of the study: Whether acute or convalescent, the COVID-19 samples came from the United States, Italy and Spain. PBMCs, B-cell-depleted T cells, or T cells were the source of the cDNA or gDNA that made up the material.

Germline V gene data show CDR1 as SGHRS and CDR2 as YFSETQ. The CDR3 is made up of 16 amino acids. The germline V and J ends were trimmed by 0 bases and 2 bases, with 14 bases remaining between them. TCRdb's copy holds only in-frame clones and misses some; the assay was immunoSEQ multiplex PCR. This sample has some 160,000 clones, with approximately 91% found just once. This rearrangement joins TRBV5-1 to TRBJ1-1; D gene uncertain. Sequenced input: peripheral blood. This receptor was identified in a man between 18 and 29 years old with acute or convalescent COVID-19. The CDR3 DNA sequence: TGCGCCAGCAGCTTGGGAGTATCGGGAATTAACACTGAAGCTTTCTTT. Protein sequence: CASSLGVSGINTEAFF.